What follows are 8 T cell receptor beta chains derived from one specimen sequenced in a study of blood T cell repertoires in COVID-19. Using immunoSEQ multiplex PCR, the repertoire was profiled, and TCRdb retains in-frame clones only, with some absent. The data contain 300,000 to 450,000 clones, around 89% of them seen just once; the ten biggest clones take up 1.2%. The sequenced sample was PBMCs or T cells enriched from blood (not recorded which). The receptors derive from a young woman who had recovered from COVID-19.

As concerns this clone: Germline and junction disagree at one end, which may indicate a read error. This chain connects TRBV7-7 to TRBJ1-5, with D maybe TRBD1 (6 bases). This CDR3 is 15 amino acids long. In germline, CDR1 is SSHAT, CDR2 FNYEAQ (reference sequence). The CDR3 region is CASSSDRDTDQPQHF. The CDR3 DNA sequence: TGTGCTAGCAGCTCGGACCGGGACACAGATCAGCCCCAGCATTTT.

This chain connects TRBV19 to TRBJ2-7; the match to TRBD1 covers 7 bases. The V gene's germline CDR1 is LNHDA and CDR2 SQIVND (reference sequence). The CDR3 has 15 residues. Trimming at V came to 5 bases and at J to 5 bases, leaving 12 bases not matched to a gene. CDR3 loop: CASSVLIDRAHEQYF. The CDR3 DNA reads as TGTGCCAGTAGTGTGCTCATCGACAGGGCCCACGAGCAGTACTTC.

This clone was seen a single time. This chain links TRBV9 with TRBJ1-6, with D uncertain. The CDR3 covers 18 residues. Per the germline V gene, CDR1 is SGDLS and CDR2 is YYNGEE. V was pared by 0 bases and J by 9 bases, with 22 bases between. CDR3 loop: CASSVDGWELGECSPLHF. The CDR3 region has the DNA TGTGCCAGCAGCGTAGACGGGTGGGAACTGGGAGAATGTTCACCCCTCCACTTT.

This clone was seen just once. This chain connects TRBV19 to TRBJ1-2, with 8 bases identical to TRBD1. Germline CDR1 and CDR2: LNHDA and SQIVND (reference sequence). The V segment lost 7 bases and the J segment 1 base; nucleotides outside the gene matches: 8. This CDR3 has 15 amino acids. As DNA, the CDR3 is TGTGCCAGTACCGCCAGGGGGCACTTTAACTATGGCTACACCTTC. This sequence encodes CASTARGHFNYGYTF.

CDR3 nucleotides: TGTGCCAGCACGGCAGGGATCCTCCCCGCCAGCGAGCAGTACTTC. Its translation: CASTAGILPASEQYF. This chain joins TRBV9 and TRBJ2-7; a weak D match, TRBD1 (5 bases). The germline V gene encodes CDR1 SGDLS and CDR2 YYNGEE. The CDR3 sequence is 15 residues long. V shed 6 bases and J shed 6 bases, with 22 bases lying between them.

The CDR3 bases are TGTGCCAGCAGCTTCCCCCGCGGCGGGGGGAGCACAGATACGCAGTATTTT. Amino acid sequence: CASSFPRGGGSTDTQYF. The rearrangement uses TRBV7-9 and TRBJ2-3, with 8 positions matching TRBD2. Germline V lookup: CDR1 SEHNR, CDR2 FQNEAQ (reference sequence). V trimming: 3 bases; J trimming: 0 bases; junction bases outside the gene matches: 8. The CDR3 totals 17 residues. Full variable domain (rest looked up from reference TRBV7-9 and TRBJ2-3): DTGVSQNPRHKITKRGQNVTFRCDPISEHNRLYWYRQTLGQGPEFLTYFQNEAQLEKSRLLSDRFSAERPKGSFSTLEIQRTEQGDSAMYLCASSFPRGGGSTDTQYFGPGTRLTVL.

V is TRBV5-4 and J is TRBJ1-1; perhaps TRBD1 as D (5 bases). The CDR3 is 14 amino acids. With 0 bases removed from V and 7 bases from J, the gap between germline ends came to 13 bases. CDR1 and CDR2 from the germline V gene are SGHNT and YYREEE (reference sequence). CDR3 protein: CASSLVGGDGEAFF. DNA of the CDR3: TGTGCCAGCAGCTTGGTGGGGGGGGACGGTGAAGCTTTCTTT.

The rearrangement joins TRBV6-6 to TRBJ1-4; 9 bases fit TRBD1. The junction had 13 bases not matched to a gene; V was cut back by 7 bases and J by 7 bases. CDR1 and CDR2 (germline): MNHNY, SVGAGI (reference sequence). The CDR3 covers 16 residues. CDR3 protein: CASTTNPGQGAEKLFF. The CDR3 nucleotides read TGTGCCAGCACCACAAACCCGGGACAGGGAGCTGAAAAACTGTTTTTT.